One and the same sample provided the 18 T cell receptor beta chains below, sequenced in a study of shared clonotypes between healthy human individuals. Clones were sequenced by immunoSEQ multiplex PCR, and TCRdb holds only the in-frame ones, with some missing. The sample consists of under 85,000 clones, 62% of them appearing once. Specimen: memory CD8+ T cells sorted from blood. As for subset: CD45RO+ cells pooled with CCR7-negative TemRA cells. All receptors derive from a young man in good health.

The chain's CDR3 is CASSQGGAVYNEQFF. The CDR3 bases are TGTGCCAGCAGCCAAGGGGGGGCCGTCTACAATGAGCAGTTCTTC. The chain links TRBV14 to TRBJ2-1; either TRBD1 or TRBD2 may supply D (6 bases each). The CDR3 has 15 residues. Germline V gene sequence: CDR1 SGHDN, CDR2 FVKESK. The V gene lost 1 base and the J gene lost 3 bases, with 10 bases spanning the gap.

This clone was observed at least ten times. V is TRBV28 and J is TRBJ2-7; TRBD1 might be the D (6 bases). Deletions cut 6 bases from V and 3 bases from J, with 12 bases between. The CDR3 extends over 13 amino acids. Germline V gives CDR1 MDHEN, CDR2 SYDVKM. The CDR3, as DNA: TGTGCCAGCAGGCCGGGACACCGCTACGAGCAGTACTTC. This encodes CASRPGHRYEQYF.

The chain carries TRBV25-1 and TRBJ2-3, with 7 bases identical to TRBD1. This CDR3 has 15 residues. CDR1 is MGHDK, CDR2 SYGVNS, per germline. With 4 bases clipped from V and 6 bases from J, the junction kept 10 bases outside the gene matches. CDR3 sequence (DNA): TGTGCCAGCAGTGCCCGGGACAGCATCACTGATACGCAGTATTTT. As protein: CASSARDSITDTQYF.

The chain has TRBV11-2 and TRBJ2-1; possibly TRBD2 for D (5 bases). Germline loops: CDR1 SGHAT, CDR2 FQNNGV. V was shortened by 3 bases and J by 7 bases, with 19 bases between the two germline ends. This CDR3 region has 16 residues. In DNA, the CDR3 is TGTGCCAGCAGCTTCTCGGCTCTCTGGGAGCGGAATGAGCAGTTCTTC. Translated, it gives CASSFSALWERNEQFF.

This sequence joins TRBV27 and TRBJ1-5, with D possibly matching TRBD1 (6 bases). V was cut by 3 bases and J by 7 bases, with 13 bases left in between. CDR3 length: 14 residues. The germline gives CDR1 MNHEY, CDR2 SMNVEV (reference sequence). As DNA, the CDR3 is TGTGCCAGCAGTTTTGGGGGGCGCGGGCAGCCCCAGCATTTT. Translation: CASSFGGRGQPQHF.

The chain links TRBV28 to TRBJ2-2; 11 nucleotides line up with TRBD2. V dropped 3 bases and J dropped 10; count of bases not matched to a gene: 7. Per germline, CDR1 MDHEN and CDR2 SYDVKM. This CDR3 spans 15 amino acids. The CDR3 here is CASSLTGTSGSELFF. The CDR3 DNA follows: TGTGCCAGCAGTTTGACCGGGACTAGCGGCTCGGAGCTGTTTTTT. Full variable domain (missing parts from reference TRBV28 and TRBJ2-2): DVKVTQSSRYLVKRTGEKVFLECVQDMDHENMFWYRQDPGLGLRLIYFSYDVKMKEKGDIPEGYSVSREKKERFSLILESASTNQTSMYLCASSLTGTSGSELFFGEGSRLTVL.

In regard to this clone: A far bigger clonotype differs at one base, so this is likely a read error. The chain recombines TRBV10-3 with TRBJ2-1; D is ambiguous. CDR1 ENHRY and CDR2 SYGVKD come from the germline V gene. The CDR3 loop spans 14 amino acids. Trimming cost V 2 bases and J 0 bases, with 5 bases left between them. The CDR3 protein is CAISEGDSYNEQFF. The CDR3 DNA reads as TGTGCCATCAGTGAGGGCGACTCCTACAATGAGCAGTTCTTC.

Remarks on this clone: With only one base between it and a far larger clone, this is likely a read error. The chain links TRBV7-2 to TRBJ2-7; 7 bases map to TRBD1. With 6 bases clipped from V and 3 bases from J, the junction kept 2 bases outside the gene matches. Germline assignment: CDR1 SGHTA and CDR2 FQGNSA. The CDR3 extends over 12 amino acids. CDR3 nucleotides: TGTGCCAGCAGTGGGACAGACTACGAGCAGTACTTC. This encodes CASSGTDYEQYF.

The chain couples TRBV13 to TRBJ2-7, with D possibly being TRBD2 (6 bases). Trimming removed 2 bases at V and 4 bases at J, with 12 bases between. Germline V gene data show CDR1 as PRHDT and CDR2 as FYEKMQ (reference sequence). The CDR3 contains 14 residues. The CDR3 region is CASSLTASAYEQYF. The CDR3 region has the DNA TGTGCCAGCAGCTTAACGGCTAGCGCTTACGAGCAGTACTTC.

The CDR3 reads CASSSRDLDEQYF. CDR3 DNA: TGTGCCAGCAGTTCTCGGGACTTGGATGAGCAGTACTTC. V gene TRBV5-3 combines with J gene TRBJ2-7, with D possibly being TRBD2 (6 bases). TRBV5-3 is designated an ORF whose function remains uncertain. The CDR3 has 13 residues. Deletions cut 8 bases from V and 7 bases from J, with 19 bases between.

The rearrangement uses TRBV2 and TRBJ2-3; D is unresolved. Trimming left V 3 bases short and J 0 bases short, with 7 bases between. The CDR3 runs 14 residues. Germline assignment: CDR1 SNHLY and CDR2 FYNNEI. This CDR3 reads CASSDRVSTDTQYF. CDR3 nucleotides: TGTGCCAGCAGTGATCGGGTTAGCACAGATACGCAGTATTTT.

The table lists this clone with many counts. This chain links TRBV6-4 with TRBJ2-6; 8 positions match TRBD1. CDR3 size: 17 residues. Germline loops: CDR1 MRHNA, CDR2 SNTAGT. With 3 bases clipped from V and 1 base from J, the junction kept 5 bases outside the gene matches. DNA for the CDR3: TGTGCCAGCAGTGAAGGACAGGGTGGGTCTGGGGCCAACGTCCTGACTTTC. This sequence encodes CASSEGQGGSGANVLTF.

This rearrangement joins TRBV9 to TRBJ2-1; 10 bases map to TRBD1. CDR3 length: 14 amino acids. CDR1 is SGDLS, CDR2 YYNGEE, per germline. The J segment lost 8 bases and the V segment lost 3 bases, leaving 5 bases of the junction unmatched. In DNA form, the CDR3 reads TGTGCCAGCAGCGGGGGACAGGGGAGGGATGAGCAGTTCTTC. Translated, it gives CASSGGQGRDEQFF. Supplemented by reference TRBV9 and TRBJ2-1, the full variable domain reads DSGVTQTPKHLITATGQRVTLRCSPRSGDLSVYWYQQSLDQGLQFLIQYYNGEERAKGNILERFSAQQFPDLHSELNLSSLELGDSALYFCASSGGQGRDEQFFGPGTRLTVL.

The V gene is TRBV7-9, the J gene TRBJ2-1; 8 nucleotides line up with TRBD2. Unmatched junction bases numbered 2, after V lost 5 bases and J lost 2 bases. The CDR3 spans 14 residues. Germline V gives CDR1 SEHNR, CDR2 FQNEAQ (reference sequence). CDR3 amino acids: CASSRGLAYNEQFF. CDR3 nucleotides: TGTGCCAGCAGCCGGGGACTAGCCTACAATGAGCAGTTCTTC. Variable domain in full (rest from reference TRBV7-9 and TRBJ2-1): DTGVSQNPRHKITKRGQNVTFRCDPISEHNRLYWYRQTLGQGPEFLTYFQNEAQLEKSRLLSDRFSAERPKGSFSTLEIQRTEQGDSAMYLCASSRGLAYNEQFFGPGTRLTVL.

This chain uses TRBV6-6 with TRBJ2-7; perhaps TRBD2 as D (7 bases). CDR1 is MNHNY, CDR2 SVGAGI, per germline (reference sequence). The V gene lost 2 bases and the J gene lost 1 base, with 12 bases spanning the gap. The CDR3 totals 15 residues. DNA for the CDR3: TGTGCCAGCAGTTACGGGCGGGGGCGGTCCTACGAGCAGTACTTC. It specifies CASSYGRGRSYEQYF.

The chain employs TRBV15 and TRBJ1-2, with D unresolved. With 4 bases removed from V and 2 bases from J, the gap between germline ends came to 5 bases. The germline V gene encodes CDR1 LNHNV and CDR2 YYDKDF (reference sequence). The CDR3 extends over 12 amino acids. The CDR3 DNA is TGTGCCACCAGCAAGGACAACTATGGCTACACCTTC. Translating gives CATSKDNYGYTF.

Notes on this clone: A much more abundant neighbour one base away suggests this may be a read error. Other nucleotide sequences from this sample produce the same CDR3. The chain recombines TRBV4-3 with TRBJ2-7; the match to TRBD1 covers 10 bases. CDR3 size: 16 residues. Looked up from germline, CDR1 is LGHNA and CDR2 is YSLEER. V was clipped by 0 bases and J by 6 bases; unmatched bases: 8. DNA of the CDR3: TGCGCCAGCAGCCAAGATGGGGGGACAGGGGAGGGCGAGCAGTACTTC. This sequence encodes CASSQDGGTGEGEQYF.

This clone was observed a few times. The chain uses TRBV5-6 and TRBJ1-2; no clear D gene. This CDR3 is 13 amino acids long. Germline-derived CDR1 and CDR2 are SGHDT and YYEEEE. Trimming shortened V by 2 bases and J by 2 bases, and 7 bases separated the two germline ends. The CDR3 loop reads CASSLTANYGYTF. In DNA form, the CDR3 reads TGTGCCAGCAGCTTAACGGCGAACTATGGCTACACCTTC.